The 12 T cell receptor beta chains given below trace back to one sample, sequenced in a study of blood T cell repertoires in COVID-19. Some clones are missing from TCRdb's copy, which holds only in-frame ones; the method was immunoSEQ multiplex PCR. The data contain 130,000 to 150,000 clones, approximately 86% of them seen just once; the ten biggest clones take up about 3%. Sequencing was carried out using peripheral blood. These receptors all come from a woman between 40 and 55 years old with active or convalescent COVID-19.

CDR3 nucleotides: TGTGCCAGTAGTATAGTACAGGGCACTGAAGCTTTCTTT. The encoded protein is CASSIVQGTEAFF. The chain couples TRBV19 to TRBJ1-1, with D maybe TRBD1 (6 bases). This CDR3 contains 13 residues. In germline, CDR1 is LNHDA, CDR2 SQIVND (reference sequence). V dropped 1 base and J dropped 4 bases, with 7 bases sitting between them. The whole variable domain, filled in from reference TRBV19 and TRBJ1-1, reads DGGITQSPKYLFRKEGQNVTLSCEQNLNHDAMYWYRQDPGQGLRLIYYSQIVNDFQKGDIAEGYSVSREKKESFPLTVTSAQKNPTAFYLCASSIVQGTEAFFGQGTRLTVV.

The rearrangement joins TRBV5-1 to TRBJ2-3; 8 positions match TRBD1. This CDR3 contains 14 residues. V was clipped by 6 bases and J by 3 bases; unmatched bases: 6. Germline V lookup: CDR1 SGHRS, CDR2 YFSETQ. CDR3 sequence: CASKQGVLTDTQYF. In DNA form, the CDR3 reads TGCGCCAGCAAACAGGGGGTTTTGACAGATACGCAGTATTTT.

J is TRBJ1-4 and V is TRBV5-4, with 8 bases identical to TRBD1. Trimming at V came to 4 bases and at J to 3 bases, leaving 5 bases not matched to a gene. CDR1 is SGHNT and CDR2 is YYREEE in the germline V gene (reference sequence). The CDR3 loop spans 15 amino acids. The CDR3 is CASSLDRGANEKLFF. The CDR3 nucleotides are TGTGCCAGCAGCCTAGACAGGGGTGCTAATGAAAAACTGTTTTTT.

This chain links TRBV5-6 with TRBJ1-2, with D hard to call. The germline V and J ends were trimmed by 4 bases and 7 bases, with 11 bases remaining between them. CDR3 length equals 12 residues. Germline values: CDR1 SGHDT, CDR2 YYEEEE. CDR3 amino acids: CASSVMSGGYTF. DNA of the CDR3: TGTGCCAGCAGCGTCATGAGTGGTGGCTACACCTTC.

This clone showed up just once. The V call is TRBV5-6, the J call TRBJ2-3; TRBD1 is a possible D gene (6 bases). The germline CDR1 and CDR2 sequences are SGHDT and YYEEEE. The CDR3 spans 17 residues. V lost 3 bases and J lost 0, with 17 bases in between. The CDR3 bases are TGTGCCAGCAGCTCCTACCTTACGGGACAAAGCACAGATACGCAGTATTTT. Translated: CASSSYLTGQSTDTQYF.

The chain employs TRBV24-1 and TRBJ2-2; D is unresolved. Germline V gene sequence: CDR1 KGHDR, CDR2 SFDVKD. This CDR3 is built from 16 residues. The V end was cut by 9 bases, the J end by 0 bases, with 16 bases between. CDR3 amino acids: CATANTALANTGELFF. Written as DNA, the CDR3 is TGTGCCACCGCCAACACAGCCTTAGCGAACACCGGGGAGCTGTTTTTT.

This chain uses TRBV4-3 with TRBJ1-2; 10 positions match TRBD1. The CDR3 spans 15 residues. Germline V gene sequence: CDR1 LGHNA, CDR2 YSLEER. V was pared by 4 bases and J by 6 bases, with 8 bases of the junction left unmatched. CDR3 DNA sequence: TGCGCCAGCAGCCGAAAGACAGGGGGCGCAGATGGCTACACCTTC. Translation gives CASSRKTGGADGYTF.

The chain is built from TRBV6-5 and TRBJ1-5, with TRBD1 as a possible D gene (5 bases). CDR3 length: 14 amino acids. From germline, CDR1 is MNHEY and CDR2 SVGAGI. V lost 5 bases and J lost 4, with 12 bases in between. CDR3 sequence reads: CASSLAGRNQPQHF. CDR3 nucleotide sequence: TGTGCCAGCAGTCTGGCAGGGAGGAATCAGCCCCAGCATTTT.

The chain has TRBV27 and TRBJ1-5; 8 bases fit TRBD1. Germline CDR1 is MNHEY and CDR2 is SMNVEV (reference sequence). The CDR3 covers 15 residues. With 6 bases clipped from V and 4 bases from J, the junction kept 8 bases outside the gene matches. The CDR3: CASRPTGVLNQPQHF. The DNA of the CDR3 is TGTGCCAGCAGACCGACAGGGGTCCTTAATCAGCCCCAGCATTTT.

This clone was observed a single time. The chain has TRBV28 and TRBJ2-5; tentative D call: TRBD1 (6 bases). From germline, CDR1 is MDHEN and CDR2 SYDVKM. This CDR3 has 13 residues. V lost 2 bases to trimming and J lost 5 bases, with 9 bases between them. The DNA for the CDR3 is TGTGCCAGCAGTTTAGTTCAGGGGGAGACCCAGTACTTC. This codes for CASSLVQGETQYF.

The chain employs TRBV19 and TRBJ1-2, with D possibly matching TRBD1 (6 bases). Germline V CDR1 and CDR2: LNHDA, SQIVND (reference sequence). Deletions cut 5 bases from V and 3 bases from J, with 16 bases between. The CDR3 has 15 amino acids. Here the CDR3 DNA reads TGTGCCAGTAGTTCCTCGACAGGCGGAGACTATGGCTACACCTTC. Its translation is CASSSSTGGDYGYTF.

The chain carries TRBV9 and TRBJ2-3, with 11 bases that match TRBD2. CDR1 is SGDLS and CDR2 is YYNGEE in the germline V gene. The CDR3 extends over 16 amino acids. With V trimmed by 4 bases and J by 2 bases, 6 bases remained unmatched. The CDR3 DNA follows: TGTGCCAGCAGCTCCCGACTAGCGGGGATCACAGATACGCAGTATTTT. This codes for CASSSRLAGITDTQYF.